A selection of T cell receptor beta chains follows, all from one sample in a study of shared clonotypes between healthy human individuals. Clones were read by immunoSEQ multiplex PCR, and TCRdb kept only the in-frame ones, dropping some. The repertoire consists of some 1.1 million clones, with roughly 77% occurring once and the leading ten covering about 0.94%. Sequenced input: memory CD4+ T cells from PBMCs. The receptors shown here come from a man aged 18-30 years in good health. Some clones in this sample may be carry-over from other donors' samples. Both conserved end residues are part of each CDR3. The D gene is left open where the match is weak. Where a row states a size, it is once, few, many or the class of an expanded clone; other rows omit it.

V gene	D gene	J gene	clone size	CDR3 protein	CDR3 DNA
TRBV15	-	TRBJ2-2	-	CATSSFVTGELFF	TGTGCCACCAGCAGTTTCGTCACCGGGGAGCTGTTTTTT
TRBV5-1	TRBD2	TRBJ2-5	-	CASSSGGPRETQYF	TGCGCCAGCAGCTCGGGGGGACCTCGGGAGACCCAGTACTTC
TRBV19	-	TRBJ1-5	-	CASSIGAQPQHF	TGTGCCAGTAGTATTGGAGCGCAGCCCCAGCATTTT
TRBV2	-	TRBJ2-5	-	CASSQQGGETQYF	TGTGCCAGCAGCCAACAGGGAGGAGAGACCCAGTACTTC
TRBV4-1	-	TRBJ1-4	-	CASSQDPGSTGDEKLFF	TGCGCCAGCAGCCAAGATCCCGGGAGTACGGGCGATGAAAAACTGTTTTTT
TRBV5-1	-	TRBJ2-1	-	CASSSAIAGPYNEQFF	TGCGCCAGCAGCTCGGCAATTGCCGGCCCCTACAATGAGCAGTTCTTC
TRBV5-1	-	TRBJ2-5	-	CASRTGETQYF	TGCGCCAGCCGTACTGGGGAGACCCAGTACTTC
TRBV14	TRBD2	TRBJ2-7	-	CASSLAGANEQYF	TGTGCCAGCAGCCTAGCGGGGGCGAACGAGCAGTACTTC
TRBV5-1	-	TRBJ2-7	-	CASSLDSGYEQYF	TGCGCCAGCAGCTTGGATTCGGGATACGAGCAGTACTTC
TRBV7-9	-	TRBJ2-3	few	CASSPTDTQYF	TGTGCCAGCAGCCCTACAGATACGCAGTATTTT
TRBV9	-	TRBJ1-2	-	CASSGSSTGTGGYTF	TGTGCCAGCAGCGGATCATCGACCGGAACTGGGGGCTACACCTTC
TRBV2	TRBD1	TRBJ2-7	-	CASSEGQGYYEQYF	TGTGCCAGCAGTGAGGGACAGGGGTACTACGAGCAGTACTTC
TRBV4-2	-	TRBJ2-3	-	CASSLTGEAPDTQYF	TGTGCCAGCAGTCTGACTGGGGAGGCCCCAGATACGCAGTATTTT
TRBV7-9	TRBD1	TRBJ2-5	-	CASNTGTGQETQYF	TGTGCCAGCAACACCGGGACAGGCCAAGAGACCCAGTACTTC
TRBV28	TRBD1	TRBJ1-2	-	CATLFDRARGYTF	TGTGCCACTCTTTTCGACAGGGCGAGAGGCTACACCTTC
TRBV27	-	TRBJ2-7	-	CASSLSDYNEQYF	TGTGCCAGCAGTTTATCGGACTATAACGAGCAGTACTTC
TRBV2	-	TRBJ1-6	-	CASSAAQGGAPLHF	TGTGCCAGCAGTGCTGCCCAGGGTGGAGCACCCCTCCACTTT
TRBV5-1	-	TRBJ2-7	few	CASSLVAGSYEQYF	TGCGCCAGCAGCTTGGTGGCAGGTTCCTACGAGCAGTACTTC
TRBV25-1	-	TRBJ1-1	-	CASRLSGPTEAFF	TGTGCCAGTCGTCTCTCCGGGCCCACTGAAGCTTTCTTT
TRBV11-3	-	TRBJ2-4	-	CASSSPAEGKNIQYF	TGTGCCAGCAGCTCCCCAGCAGAGGGGAAAAACATTCAGTACTTC
TRBV30	-	TRBJ1-5	-	CAWSQARQQPQHF	TGTGCCTGGAGCCAAGCAAGGCAACAGCCCCAGCATTTT
TRBV29-1	-	TRBJ2-1	-	CSAPGGGNTYNEQFF	TGCAGCGCCCCAGGAGGGGGCAACACCTACAATGAGCAGTTCTTC
TRBV7-2	-	TRBJ1-1	once	CASSPDSRYTEAFF	TGTGCCAGCAGCCCGGACAGTCGATACACTGAAGCTTTCTTT
TRBV19	TRBD1	TRBJ1-5	-	CASNTGGPGQPQHF	TGTGCCAGTAATACAGGGGGCCCGGGTCAGCCCCAGCATTTT
TRBV27	-	TRBJ2-7	once	CASTPAGLAGEQYF	TGTGCCAGCACTCCGGCAGGTCTGGCTGGCGAGCAGTACTTC
TRBV5-1	TRBD1	TRBJ2-5	few	CASSFAGTGEETQYF	TGCGCCAGCAGTTTTGCCGGGACAGGGGAAGAGACCCAGTACTTC
TRBV21-1	-	TRBJ2-5	few	CASSNGDRRYQETQYF	TGTGCCAGCAGCAACGGGGACAGACGGTACCAAGAGACCCAGTACTTC
TRBV6-1	TRBD2	TRBJ2-1	-	CASRLREGLREQFF	TGTGCCAGCCGCTTGCGGGAGGGCCTTCGGGAGCAGTTCTTC
TRBV7-2	-	TRBJ1-2	-	CASSLIGAAVYGYTF	TGTGCCAGCAGCTTAATAGGTGCAGCTGTCTATGGCTACACCTTC